This T cell receptor (beta chain) is from a study of shared clonotypes between healthy human individuals. Measured with immunoSEQ multiplex PCR; TCRdb has only the in-frame clones, and not every one. This sample has about 490,000 clones, with about 72% found just once. This CDR3 has 15 residues. Germline V gene data show CDR1 as LGHNA and CDR2 as YSLEER. V was cut by 0 bases and J by 8 bases, with 16 bases left in between. Sequencing was performed on PBMCs. The rearrangement links TRBV4-3 to TRBJ2-5, with TRBD2 as a possible D gene (5 bases). The sequence derives from a woman aged 40 to 55 in good health. Some clones in this sample may be carry-over from other donors' samples. This CDR3 is CASSQEGGSGPTQYF. CDR3 DNA sequence: TGCGCCAGCAGCCAAGAGGGTGGGAGCGGTCCCACCCAGTACTTC.